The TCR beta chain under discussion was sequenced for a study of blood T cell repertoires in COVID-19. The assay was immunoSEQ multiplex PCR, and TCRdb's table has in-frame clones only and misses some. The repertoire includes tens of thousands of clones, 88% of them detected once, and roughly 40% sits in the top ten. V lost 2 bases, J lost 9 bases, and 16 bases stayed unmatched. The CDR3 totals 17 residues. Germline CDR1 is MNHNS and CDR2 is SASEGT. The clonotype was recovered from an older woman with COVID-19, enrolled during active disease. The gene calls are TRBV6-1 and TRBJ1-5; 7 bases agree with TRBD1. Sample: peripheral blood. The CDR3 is CASSEIGQAKVLGPQHF. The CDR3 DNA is TGTGCCAGCAGTGAAATAGGACAGGCCAAAGTCCTGGGGCCCCAGCATTTT.